This T cell receptor (beta chain) was retrieved from a study of regulatory T cells in long-lasting Graves disease (dated by TCRdb to about 2021). Background for the entire study: Persistent Graves' disease meant more than 5 years of antithyroid drug treatment with TSH receptor autoantibodies that stayed positive. This study used TCR sequencing and RNA sequencing of peripheral blood to compare persistent Graves' disease patients against newly diagnosed Graves' disease patients. A total of around 35 samples underwent TCR sequencing, from 13 patients with persistent Graves' disease and 20 patients with newly diagnosed Graves' disease. The study took place in China and was registered as a clinical trial. On average, persistent Graves' disease patients in the clinical cohort had been on antithyroid drugs for about 10.3 years. What the research found in general, with its limitations: Sequencing and analysis were limited to the TCR beta chain. As a limitation, the authors acknowledged that the small sample size may reduce accuracy. The study examined only peripheral blood because the primary lesion, thyroid tissue, could not be accessed. More public clonotypes were shared among persistent patients (more than 2,500) than among newly diagnosed patients (roughly 1,000). Lower TCR Shannon entropy and fewer highly expanded clones were observed in persistent Graves' disease patients than in newly diagnosed patients, which suggested clonal expansion. Preferential use of TRBV28, TRBJ1-2 and TRBJ2-5 was observed in persistent disease, whereas TRBV20-1 and TRBJ2-1 were favored in newly diagnosed disease.

For CDR1 and CDR2, the germline V gene (reference sequence) lists LNHNV and YYDKDF. Trimmed from V: 2 bases; trimmed from J: 6 bases; junction bases lacking a gene match: 9. Counted from cysteine to phenylalanine, this CDR3 has 15 amino acids. This entry keeps only the CDR3 DNA: 45 bases, framed from base 1. To prepare the library, multiplex PCR was applied. These reads were obtained on an Illumina HiSeq 4000. To build TCR beta libraries, CDR3 regions were amplified by Arm-PCR using iRepertoire HTBI primers. Gel purification was performed on PCR products prior to sequencing. The authors processed their data as follows. A total of 62 TRBV and 14 TRBJ segments were identified across samples and were used for gene usage analysis of CDR3 amino acid clonotypes. COPE and FqMerger were used to merge filtered high-quality paired reads into contigs. BLAST was used to align contigs to the IMGT TRBV, TRBD and TRBJ reference genes, and CDR3 was defined following IMGT. Any clonotype with a frequency above 0.1% was counted as a highly expanded clone. Shannon entropy was used to measure repertoire diversity, and the Gini coefficient was used to measure V-J evenness. Public clonotypes were defined as clonotypes shared by more than one individual. TCRdb reanalyzed the raw reads on its own, using fastp at Q25 for trimming and MiXCR for clone calling, and kept in-frame beta chains. Entries are consolidated by CDR3 protein sequence, retaining the most common genes and DNA. TCRdb, not the original authors, processed these V and J calls. The sample yields about 660,000 distinct CDR3 sequences; 30% were counted once. Clones ranked in the top ten supply roughly 40% of the sample.

Taken with the paper, the label for time point translates to: persistent/refractory GD, antithyroid drugs over 5 years with positive TRAb. RNA was extracted from PBMCs in TRIzol for both TCR sequencing and RNA sequencing. The diagnosis of Graves' disease was made according to American Thyroid Association guidelines. Patients for the study were recruited at an endocrinology department in Xi'an, China. From each patient, 7.5 to 9.5 milliliters of peripheral blood was collected into an EDTA anticoagulant tube. PBMCs were isolated by Ficoll Paque Plus density gradient separation without further T cell sorting. RNA quality was checked with an Agilent 2100 Bioanalyzer and agarose gel, and concentration with a NanoDrop 2000. This clonotype occurred a few times. What this receptor recognizes is not known. Base-call qualities are not available, and no considerably larger clone is one nucleotide away.

Here the sequenced sample was peripheral blood mononuclear cells (PBMCs), taken when the disease was refractory, from a patient treated with antithyroid drugs. The receptor was isolated from a female donor with Graves disease. In this chain, TRBV15 is recombined with TRBJ1-2, and TRBD1 matches 7 of the central bases. The DNA reads TGTGCCACCAGCAGACCGCGACAGGGCCTGGATGGCTACACCTTC. This is translated as CATSRPRQGLDGYTF.